The T cell receptor (beta chain) described here comes from a study of T cell repertoires in cytomegalovirus infection. Study context: In public TCR beta signatures, there were indications of both CMV infection and matching HLA type. Study conclusions and caveats: In two of eight donors, the top clonotype was HLA-C-restricted CMV-specific. People with CMV and the relevant HLA were identified by cumulative public TCR beta family frequency.

The CDR3 covers 15 residues. The trim removed 2 bases at V and 7 bases at J, leaving 6 bases unmatched. Germline loops: CDR1 MNHEY, CDR2 SMNVEV (reference sequence). MiXCR, applied by TCRdb to the reads, yields one record per CDR3 protein. The sample shows 560,000 or so distinct CDR3 sequences, approximately 15% of them seen only once. This clonotype has a handful of counts. Its target is unknown. The J gene is TRBJ2-1, the V gene TRBV27, with TRBD2 matching over 9 bases. The TCR sequence derives from a human donor in good health (CMV status not recorded). Some clones in this sample may be carry-over from other donors' samples. The specimen was CD8+ T cells from PBMCs. The CDR3 region is CASSLGSSGKNEQFF. The DNA for the CDR3 is TGTGCCAGCAGTTTAGGCTCTAGCGGGAAGAATGAGCAGTTCTTC.